This T cell receptor (beta chain) derives from a study of Tregs in tolerant kidney transplant recipients. Study as a whole: Related graft donors supplied nonmyeloablative bone marrow transplants, and mixed chimerism was transient.

TCRdb's copy holds only in-frame clones and misses some; the assay was immunoSEQ multiplex PCR. This sample has about 94,000 clones, with 90% to 95% found just once. Losses at the gene ends were 3 bases for V and 0 bases for J; bases not matched to a gene: 5. This CDR3 comprises 16 residues. Looked up from germline, CDR1 is KGHSH and CDR2 is LQKENI. This receptor was identified in a human donor who received a combined kidney and bone marrow transplant. The specimen comprised CD4+ T cells from blood, sampled before the transplant. V usage is TRBV18 and J usage is TRBJ2-1, with 7 bases that match TRBD2. CDR3 DNA sequence: TGTGCCAGCTCACCTGAGCGGGGTAGCTCCTACAATGAGCAGTTCTTC. Amino acid sequence: CASSPERGSSYNEQFF.